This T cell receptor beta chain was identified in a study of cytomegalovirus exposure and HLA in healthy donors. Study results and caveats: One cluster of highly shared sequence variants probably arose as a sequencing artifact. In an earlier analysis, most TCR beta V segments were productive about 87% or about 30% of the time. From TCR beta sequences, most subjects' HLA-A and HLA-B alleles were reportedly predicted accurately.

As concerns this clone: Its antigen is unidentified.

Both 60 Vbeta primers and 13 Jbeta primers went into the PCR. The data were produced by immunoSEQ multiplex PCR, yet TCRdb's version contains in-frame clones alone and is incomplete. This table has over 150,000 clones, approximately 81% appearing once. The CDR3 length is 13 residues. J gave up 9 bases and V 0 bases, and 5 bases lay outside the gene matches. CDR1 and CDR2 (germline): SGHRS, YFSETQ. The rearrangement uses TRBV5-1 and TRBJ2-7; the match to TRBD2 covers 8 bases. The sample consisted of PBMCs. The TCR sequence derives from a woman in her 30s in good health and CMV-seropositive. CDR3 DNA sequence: TGCGCCAGCAGCTTGGCGGGGGGGGACGTGCAGTACTTC. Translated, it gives CASSLAGGDVQYF.